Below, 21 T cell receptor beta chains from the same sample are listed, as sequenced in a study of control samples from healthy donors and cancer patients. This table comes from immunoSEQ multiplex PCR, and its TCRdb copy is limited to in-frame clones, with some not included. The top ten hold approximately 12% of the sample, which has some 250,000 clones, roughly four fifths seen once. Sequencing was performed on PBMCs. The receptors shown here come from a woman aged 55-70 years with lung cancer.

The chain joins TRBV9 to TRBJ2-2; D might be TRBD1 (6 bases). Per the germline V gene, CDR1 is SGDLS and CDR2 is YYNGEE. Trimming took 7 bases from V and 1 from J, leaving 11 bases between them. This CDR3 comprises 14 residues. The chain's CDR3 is CASDQGQNTGELFF. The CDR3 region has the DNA TGTGCCAGCGACCAGGGGCAGAACACCGGGGAGCTGTTTTTT.

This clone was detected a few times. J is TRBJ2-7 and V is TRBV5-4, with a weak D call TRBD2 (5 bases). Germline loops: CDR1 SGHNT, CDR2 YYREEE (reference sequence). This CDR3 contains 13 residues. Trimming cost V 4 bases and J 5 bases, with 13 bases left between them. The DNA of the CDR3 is TGTGCCAGCAGCACGGCGATAGCGAACGAGCAGTACTTC. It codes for CASSTAIANEQYF. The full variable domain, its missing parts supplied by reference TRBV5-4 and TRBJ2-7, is ETGVTQSPTHLIKTRGQQVTLRCSSQSGHNTVSWYQQALGQGPQFIFQYYREEENGRGNFPPRFSGLQFPNYSSELNVNALELDDSALYLCASSTAIANEQYFGPGTRLTVT.

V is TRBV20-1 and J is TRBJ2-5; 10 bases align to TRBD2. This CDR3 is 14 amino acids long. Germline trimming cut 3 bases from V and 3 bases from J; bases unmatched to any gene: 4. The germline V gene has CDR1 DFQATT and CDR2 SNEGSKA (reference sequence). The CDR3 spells CSASLLAGEETQYF. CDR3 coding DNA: TGCAGTGCTAGTCTGCTAGCGGGAGAAGAGACCCAGTACTTC.

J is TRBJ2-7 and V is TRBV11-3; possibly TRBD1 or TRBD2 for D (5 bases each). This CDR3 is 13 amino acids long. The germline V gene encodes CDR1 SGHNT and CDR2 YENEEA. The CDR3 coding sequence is TGTGCTTCGGGGCATTTCCCGTCGAGCGAGCAGTACTTC. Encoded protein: CASGHFPSSEQYF.

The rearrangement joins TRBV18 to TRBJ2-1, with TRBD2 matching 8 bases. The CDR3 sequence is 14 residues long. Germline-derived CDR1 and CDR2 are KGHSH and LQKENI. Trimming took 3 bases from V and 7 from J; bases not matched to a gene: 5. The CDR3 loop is CASSPGLVGNEQFF. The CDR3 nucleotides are TGTGCCAGCTCACCGGGACTAGTGGGGAATGAGCAGTTCTTC.

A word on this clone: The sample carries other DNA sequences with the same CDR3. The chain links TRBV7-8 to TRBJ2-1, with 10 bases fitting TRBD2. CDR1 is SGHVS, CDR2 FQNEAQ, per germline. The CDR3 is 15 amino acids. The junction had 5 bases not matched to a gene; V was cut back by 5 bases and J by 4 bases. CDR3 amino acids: CASSTRTSGYNEQFF. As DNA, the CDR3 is TGTGCCAGCAGCACCCGGACTAGCGGTTACAATGAGCAGTTCTTC.

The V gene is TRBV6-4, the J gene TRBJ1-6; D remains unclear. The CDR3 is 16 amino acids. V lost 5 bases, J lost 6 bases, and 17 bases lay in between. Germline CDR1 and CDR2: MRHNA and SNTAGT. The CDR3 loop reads CASSPQSGFANSPLHF. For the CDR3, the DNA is TGTGCCAGCAGTCCCCAATCCGGGTTCGCTAATTCACCCCTCCACTTT.

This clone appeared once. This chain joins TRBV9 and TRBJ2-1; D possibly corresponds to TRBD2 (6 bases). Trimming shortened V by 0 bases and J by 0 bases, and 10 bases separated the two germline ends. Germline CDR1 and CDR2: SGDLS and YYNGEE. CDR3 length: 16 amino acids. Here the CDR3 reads CASSVGTGGSYNEQFF. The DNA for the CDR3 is TGTGCCAGCAGCGTAGGGACCGGGGGCTCCTACAATGAGCAGTTCTTC.

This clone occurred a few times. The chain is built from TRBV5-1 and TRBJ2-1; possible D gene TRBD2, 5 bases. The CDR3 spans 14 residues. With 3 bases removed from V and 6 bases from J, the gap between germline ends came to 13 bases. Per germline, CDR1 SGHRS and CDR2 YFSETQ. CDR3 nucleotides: TGCGCCAGCAGCTCCGACGGGGTCTTCAATGAGCAGTTCTTC. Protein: CASSSDGVFNEQFF. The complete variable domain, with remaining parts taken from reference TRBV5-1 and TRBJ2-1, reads KAGVTQTPRYLIKTRGQQVTLSCSPISGHRSVSWYQQTPGQGLQFLFEYFSETQRNKGNFPGRFSGRQFSNSRSEMNVSTLELGDSALYLCASSSDGVFNEQFFGPGTRLTVL.

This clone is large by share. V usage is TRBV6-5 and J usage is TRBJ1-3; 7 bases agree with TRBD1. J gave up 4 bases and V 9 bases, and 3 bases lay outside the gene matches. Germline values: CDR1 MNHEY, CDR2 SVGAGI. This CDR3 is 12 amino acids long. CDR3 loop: CASTGAGNTIYF. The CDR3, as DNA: TGTGCCAGTACAGGGGCCGGAAACACCATATATTTT.

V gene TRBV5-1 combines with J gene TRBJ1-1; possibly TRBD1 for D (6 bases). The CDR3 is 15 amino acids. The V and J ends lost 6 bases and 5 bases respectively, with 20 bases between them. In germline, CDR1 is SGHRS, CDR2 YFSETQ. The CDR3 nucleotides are TGCGCCAGCATCGATTTAACCACAGGGTCTACTGAAGCTTTCTTT. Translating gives CASIDLTTGSTEAFF.

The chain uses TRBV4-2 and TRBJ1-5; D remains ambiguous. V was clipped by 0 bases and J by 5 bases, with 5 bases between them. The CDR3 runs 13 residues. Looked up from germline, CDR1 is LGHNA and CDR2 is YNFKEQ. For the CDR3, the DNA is TGTGCCAGCAGCCAAGATAGGGATCAGCCCCAGCATTTT. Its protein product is CASSQDRDQPQHF.

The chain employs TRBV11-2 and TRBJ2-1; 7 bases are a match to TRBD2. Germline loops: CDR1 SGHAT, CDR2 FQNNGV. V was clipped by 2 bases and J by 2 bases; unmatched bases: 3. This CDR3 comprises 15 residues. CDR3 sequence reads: CASSLRDYAYNEQFF. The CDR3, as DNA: TGTGCCAGCAGCTTAAGGGACTATGCCTACAATGAGCAGTTCTTC.

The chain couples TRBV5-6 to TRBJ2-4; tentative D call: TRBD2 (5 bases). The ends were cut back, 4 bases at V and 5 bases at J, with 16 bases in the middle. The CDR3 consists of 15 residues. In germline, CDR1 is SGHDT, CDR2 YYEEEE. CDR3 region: CASSPLAGGENIQYF. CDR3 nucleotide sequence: TGTGCCAGCAGCCCCCTAGCAGGTGGGGAAAACATTCAGTACTTC.

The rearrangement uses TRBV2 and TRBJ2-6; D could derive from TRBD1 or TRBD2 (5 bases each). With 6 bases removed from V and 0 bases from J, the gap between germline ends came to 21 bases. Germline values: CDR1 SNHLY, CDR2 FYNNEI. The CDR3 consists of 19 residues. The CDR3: CASSPPEGRPPSGANVLTF. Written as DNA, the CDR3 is TGTGCCAGCAGCCCACCAGAGGGACGGCCTCCCTCTGGGGCCAACGTCCTGACTTTC.

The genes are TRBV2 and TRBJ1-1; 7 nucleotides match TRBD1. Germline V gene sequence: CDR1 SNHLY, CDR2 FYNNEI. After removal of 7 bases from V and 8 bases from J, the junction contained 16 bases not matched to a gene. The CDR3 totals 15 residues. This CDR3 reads CASKVEGAIRAEAFF. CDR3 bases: TGTGCCAGCAAGGTCGAGGGGGCCATTCGGGCGGAAGCTTTCTTT.

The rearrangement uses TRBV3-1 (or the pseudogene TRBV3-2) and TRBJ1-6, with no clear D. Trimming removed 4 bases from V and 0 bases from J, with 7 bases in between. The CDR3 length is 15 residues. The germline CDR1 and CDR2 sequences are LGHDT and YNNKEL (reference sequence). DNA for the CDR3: TGTGCCAGCAGCCCCGCAAGCTCCTATAATTCACCCCTCCACTTT. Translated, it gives CASSPASSYNSPLHF.

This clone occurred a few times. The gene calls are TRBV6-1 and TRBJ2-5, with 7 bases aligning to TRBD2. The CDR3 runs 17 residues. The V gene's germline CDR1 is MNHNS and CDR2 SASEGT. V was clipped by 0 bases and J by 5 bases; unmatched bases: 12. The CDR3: CASSEALAPRREETQYF. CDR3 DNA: TGTGCCAGCAGTGAAGCGTTAGCGCCCCGGCGGGAGGAGACCCAGTACTTC.

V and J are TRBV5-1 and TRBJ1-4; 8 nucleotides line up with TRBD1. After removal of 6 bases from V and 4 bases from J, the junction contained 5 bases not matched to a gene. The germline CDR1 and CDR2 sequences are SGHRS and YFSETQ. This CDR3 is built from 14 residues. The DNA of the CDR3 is TGCGCCAGCAAGGACAGGGAACATAATGAAAAACTGTTTTTT. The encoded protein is CASKDREHNEKLFF.

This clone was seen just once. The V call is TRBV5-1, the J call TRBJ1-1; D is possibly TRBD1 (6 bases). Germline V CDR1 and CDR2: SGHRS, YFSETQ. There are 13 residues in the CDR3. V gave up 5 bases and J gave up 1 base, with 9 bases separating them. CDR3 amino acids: CASRRQENTEAFF. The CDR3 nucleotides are TGCGCCAGCAGAAGACAGGAGAACACTGAAGCTTTCTTT.

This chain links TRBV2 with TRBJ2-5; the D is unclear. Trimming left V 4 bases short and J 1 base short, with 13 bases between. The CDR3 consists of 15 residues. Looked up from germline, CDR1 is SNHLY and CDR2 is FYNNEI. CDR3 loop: CASSVSGLRQETQYF. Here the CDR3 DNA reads TGTGCCAGCAGTGTGTCGGGCCTCCGCCAAGAGACCCAGTACTTC.